Detailed here is one T cell receptor beta chain. Original processing methods: Reference gene primer amplification gave estimated nucleated cell counts. Repertoires were generated with immunoSEQ multiplex PCR, while TCRdb's copy carries only in-frame clones and drops some. V and J calls and clone size are those listed in that table; D and trimming were worked out from the DNA. The repertoire has around 170,000 clones, 85% to 90% of them found once; the top ten carry roughly 7%. This specimen comes from a study of blood T cell repertoires in COVID-19. Study-wide context: Italy, Spain and the United States were the sources of the convalescent and acute COVID-19 samples. The cDNA or gDNA used as material had been derived from T cells, B-cell-depleted T cells, or PBMCs.

From germline, CDR1 is SGHDN and CDR2 FVKESK. V shed 4 bases and J shed 4 bases, with 12 bases lying between them. The CDR3 loop spans 14 amino acids. The source of this sequence is a man aged 45-65 years with active or convalescent COVID-19. V is TRBV14 and J is TRBJ2-3; a weak D match, TRBD2 (5 bases). Specimen: peripheral blood. The CDR3 protein is CASSRTLGSDTQYF. The CDR3 DNA reads as TGTGCCAGCAGCCGGACTCTCGGGTCAGATACGCAGTATTTT.